The rows below give T cell receptor beta chains drawn from one sample of a study of blood T cell repertoires in COVID-19. Assay used: immunoSEQ multiplex PCR; TCRdb lists only in-frame clones, some missing. Found here are hundreds of thousands of clones, roughly 84% of them singletons; the top ten hold 15% to 20%. Sequencing was performed on peripheral blood. The receptor set was obtained from a woman older than 75 with active or convalescent COVID-19. Both conserved end residues are part of each CDR3. A D gene is named only where the DNA matches it firmly. Rows give clone size only sometimes, using once, few, many, or a class for an expanded clone.

d_gene	j_gene	v_gene	abundance	CDR3nt	CDR3aa
NA	TRBJ1-5	TRBV21-1	NA	NA	CASSKAYFGRGTGGTSNQPQHF
NA	TRBJ1-2	TRBV7-2	once	TGTGCCAGCAGCTTACAGGGCTATGGCTACACCTTC	CASSLQGYGYTF
NA	TRBJ1-3	TRBV30	NA	TGTGCCTGGAGTGTACCGGGAAGAGGGAACACCATATATTTT	CAWSVPGRGNTIYF
NA	TRBJ2-7	TRBV9	NA	TGTGCCAGCAGCGTAGGCATCGGGGTCGAGCAGTACTTC	CASSVGIGVEQYF
TRBD1	TRBJ2-7	TRBV9	NA	TGTGCCAGCAGCGTGGGACAGGGACCCACAGTCAACGAGCAGTACTTC	CASSVGQGPTVNEQYF
TRBD1	TRBJ2-3	TRBV7-2	NA	TGTGCCAGCAGCACTCCACAGGGGGGCACAGATACGCAGTATTTT	CASSTPQGGTDTQYF
NA	TRBJ1-2	TRBV25-1	NA	TGTGCCAGCAGTGATGGGGCCCCACTAAAGGGTGGCTACACCTTC	CASSDGAPLKGGYTF
NA	TRBJ1-2	TRBV28	NA	TGTGCCAGCAGTTTACTCTCTGGGGGCAGGAACTATGGCTACACCTTC	CASSLLSGGRNYGYTF
NA	TRBJ1-2	TRBV25-1	few	TGTGCCAGCAGTACAGGAGTATATGGCTACACCTTC	CASSTGVYGYTF
NA	TRBJ1-2	TRBV5-1	NA	TGCGCCAGCAGCCCCCAACCCCCAGGGGAACTTAACTATGGCTACACCTTC	CASSPQPPGELNYGYTF
TRBD1	TRBJ1-2	TRBV5-1	NA	TGCGCCAGCAGCTCGGGACAGCCGAGCGATTATGGCTACACCTTC	CASSSGQPSDYGYTF
NA	TRBJ2-7	TRBV4-3	NA	TGCGCCAGCAGCCAAGACGGTAGGAGCCCCTACGAGCAGTACTTC	CASSQDGRSPYEQYF
TRBD1	TRBJ1-5	TRBV27	NA	TGTGCCAGCAGCCCTCGGGACAGATTCCGGTTGACGCAGCCCCAGCATTTT	CASSPRDRFRLTQPQHF
NA	TRBJ1-2	TRBV7-2	NA	TGTGCCAGCAGCTTAGAGGCAGGGAACTATGGCTACACCTTC	CASSLEAGNYGYTF
NA	TRBJ2-3	TRBV5-4	NA	TGTGCCAGCAGCTCGGACAGCTCAGATACGCAGTATTTT	CASSSDSSDTQYF
NA	TRBJ1-2	TRBV9	NA	TGTGCCAGCAGCGGTGACAGCTCCTATGGCTACACCTTC	CASSGDSSYGYTF
TRBD1	TRBJ1-5	TRBV6-5	NA	TGTGCCAGCAGTAATGACAGGGGCAATCAGCCCCAGCATTTT	CASSNDRGNQPQHF
NA	TRBJ2-5	TRBV29-1	NA	TGCAGCGTTGAAGTGGGCTACAGGCTATCCCAAGAGACCCAGTACTTC	CSVEVGYRLSQETQYF
TRBD1	TRBJ2-7	TRBV11-1	NA	TGTGCCAGCAGCTTCCGACCGGGACAGGGGATTCTCTTC	CASSFRPGQGILF
TRBD1	TRBJ2-7	TRBV4-3	NA	TGCGCCAGCAGCCAAGACAGGGGGTTCTACGAGCAGTACTTC	CASSQDRGFYEQYF
TRBD1	TRBJ1-2	TRBV7-2	NA	TGTGCCAGCAGCTTACAGGGGGCGCTTGCTAACTATGGCTACACCTTC	CASSLQGALANYGYTF
NA	TRBJ1-6	TRBV6-6	NA	TGTGCCAGCAGCGGACTTCCTGAGGATTCACCCCTCCACTTT	CASSGLPEDSPLHF
TRBD1	TRBJ2-1	TRBV24-1	once	TGTGCCACCAGTGACCCGGGACAGGGGGTCGACAATGAGCAGTTCTTC	CATSDPGQGVDNEQFF
TRBD1	TRBJ1-5	TRBV30	NA	TGTGCCTGGAGTTCGAAAGTGGGACAGGGAGATTTCGGGGTTAATCAGCCCCAGCATTTT	CAWSSKVGQGDFGVNQPQHF
TRBD2	TRBJ2-3	TRBV9	NA	TGTGCCAGCAGCGTTAGCGGGGGGGTGCATACGCAGTATTTT	CASSVSGGVHTQYF
NA	TRBJ2-5	TRBV9	NA	TGTGCCAGCAGCGTCGGTGTAGGGGGTGGGCAAGAGACCCAGTACTTC	CASSVGVGGGQETQYF
TRBD1	TRBJ2-2	TRBV5-1	once	TGCGCCAGCAGCTTCGACAGGGGGAACACCGGGGAGCTGTTTTTT	CASSFDRGNTGELFF
NA	TRBJ1-5	TRBV6-1	NA	TGTGCCAGCAGTGCCCAGACAGATTATAGCAATCAGCCCCAGCATTTT	CASSAQTDYSNQPQHF
TRBD2	TRBJ2-5	TRBV5-1	NA	TGCGCCAGCAGTAATTTGTACCCCTTACCTGTTGCGGGGGTCCAAGAGACCCAGTACTTC	CASSNLYPLPVAGVQETQYF
TRBD1	TRBJ2-1	TRBV28	NA	TGTGCCAGCAGTTTATTCGGGACAGGGGACAATGAGCAGTTCTTC	CASSLFGTGDNEQFF
NA	TRBJ1-6	TRBV7-9	NA	TGTGCCAGCAGCTTAGCGCCCCAGACCTATAATTCACCCCTCCACTTT	CASSLAPQTYNSPLHF
NA	TRBJ2-7	TRBV7-2	NA	TGTGCCAGCAGCTACACGGCGGACTCCTACGAGCAGTACTTC	CASSYTADSYEQYF
TRBD2	TRBJ2-5	TRBV9	once	TGTGCCAGCAGCTCGAATTCCGGGGGGGCCGGGGAGACCCAGTACTTC	CASSSNSGGAGETQYF
TRBD1	TRBJ1-1	TRBV27	NA	TGTGCCAGCAGTTCGGACAGGGTCGGGTATACTGAAGCTTTCTTT	CASSSDRVGYTEAFF
TRBD2	TRBJ2-4	TRBV5-4	NA	TGTGCCAGCAGCTTGGGGGCTAGCGGTGTCGGAAACATTCAGTACTTC	CASSLGASGVGNIQYF
TRBD2	TRBJ2-4	TRBV11-3	NA	TGTGCCAGCAGGGGGACTACCGCCAAAAACATTCAGTACTTC	CASRGTTAKNIQYF
NA	TRBJ1-1	TRBV19	NA	TGTGCCAGTACGAGACAAGGAAATTTGAACACTGAAGCTTTCTTT	CASTRQGNLNTEAFF
NA	TRBJ1-6	TRBV20-1	NA	TGCAGTGCTAGTCAGGGGAATAATTCACCCCTCCACTTT	CSASQGNNSPLHF
NA	TRBJ2-5	TRBV5-1	NA	TGCGCCAGCAGCTCGGAGCCCCAGGGTCAAGAGACCCAGTACTTC	CASSSEPQGQETQYF
NA	TRBJ2-3	TRBV2	once	TGTGCCAGCCTGGAGGGTTTAAGCACAGATACGCAGTATTTT	CASLEGLSTDTQYF
TRBD1	TRBJ1-6	TRBV28	NA	TGTGCCAGCAGTTTTACAGGGGGTCCTAATTCACCCCTCCACTTT	CASSFTGGPNSPLHF
NA	TRBJ1-1	TRBV10-3	NA	TGTGCCATCAGCCTTACTCAAATGAACACTGAAGCTTTCTTT	CAISLTQMNTEAFF
NA	TRBJ2-5	TRBV3-1/TRBV3-2	NA	TGTGCCAGCAGCACCAGGGGGGCGGAGACCCAGTACTTC	CASSTRGAETQYF
TRBD1	TRBJ1-2	TRBV6-5	NA	TGTGCCAGCACCCGGACAGGGATCGGCTATGGCTACACCTTC	CASTRTGIGYGYTF
TRBD1	TRBJ1-1	TRBV18	NA	TGTGCCAGCTCACCAATACAGGGGGCCACTGAAGCTTTCTTT	CASSPIQGATEAFF